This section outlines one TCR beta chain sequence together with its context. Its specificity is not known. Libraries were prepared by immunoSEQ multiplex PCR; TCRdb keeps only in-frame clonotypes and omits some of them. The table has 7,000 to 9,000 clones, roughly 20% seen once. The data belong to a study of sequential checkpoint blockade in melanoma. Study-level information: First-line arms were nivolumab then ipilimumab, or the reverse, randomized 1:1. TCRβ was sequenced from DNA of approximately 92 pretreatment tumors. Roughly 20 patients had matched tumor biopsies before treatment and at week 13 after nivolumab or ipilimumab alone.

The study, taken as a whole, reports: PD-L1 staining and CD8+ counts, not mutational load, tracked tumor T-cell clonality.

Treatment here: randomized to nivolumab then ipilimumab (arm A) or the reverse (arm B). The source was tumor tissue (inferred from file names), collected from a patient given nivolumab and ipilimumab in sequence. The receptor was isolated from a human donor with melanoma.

The CDR3 loop is CAWSVGGYYGYTF. The DNA for the CDR3 is TGTGCCTGGAGTGTAGGCGGGTACTATGGCTACACCTTC. The V call is TRBV30, the J call TRBJ1-2; D not resolved. CDR1 and CDR2 from the germline V gene are GTSNPN and SVGIG (reference sequence). The CDR3 totals 13 residues. Trimming shortened V by 0 bases and J by 3 bases, and 8 bases separated the two germline ends.